The table lists the clone carrying this T cell receptor beta chain with a few counts. Its cognate antigen is unknown. The data derive from a study of PD-1 blockade in classical Hodgkin lymphoma. About the research overall: The nivolumab dose that patients received was 3 mg/kg, given intravenously every 2 weeks. Findings and limits, study-wide: Possibly reflecting disease activity or prior therapy, repertoire differences have causes that remain undefined. Before treatment, complete responders showed about the same diversity as newly diagnosed patients. Whereas CD4+ TCR diversity had risen significantly by C4D1, CD8+ TCR diversity had not.

The repertoire was sequenced with immunoSEQ multiplex PCR; TCRdb's copy has only in-frame clones and lacks some. The sample carries about 9,700 clones, roughly four fifths recorded once. The CDR3 length is 12 residues. V gave up 7 bases and J gave up 14 bases, with 15 bases separating them. Looked up from germline, CDR1 is MDHEN and CDR2 is SYDVKM. Time point noted: cycle 4 day 1 (C4D1), after 5 to 7 weeks of nivolumab. Every one of the patients relapsed after autologous stem cell transplantation (brentuximab vedotin exposure was variable). Magnetic negative selection served to purify CD4+ T cells out of PBMCs that had been thawed.

The genes are TRBV28 and TRBJ1-6; a possible D gene is TRBD1 (5 bases). The sequence derives from a human donor with classical Hodgkin lymphoma. The source material was CD4+ T cells from blood, sampled before the fourth cycle of nivolumab. CDR3: CASTPPRGALHF. The CDR3, as DNA: TGTGCCAGCACCCCCCCCCGGGGGGCCCTCCACTTT.